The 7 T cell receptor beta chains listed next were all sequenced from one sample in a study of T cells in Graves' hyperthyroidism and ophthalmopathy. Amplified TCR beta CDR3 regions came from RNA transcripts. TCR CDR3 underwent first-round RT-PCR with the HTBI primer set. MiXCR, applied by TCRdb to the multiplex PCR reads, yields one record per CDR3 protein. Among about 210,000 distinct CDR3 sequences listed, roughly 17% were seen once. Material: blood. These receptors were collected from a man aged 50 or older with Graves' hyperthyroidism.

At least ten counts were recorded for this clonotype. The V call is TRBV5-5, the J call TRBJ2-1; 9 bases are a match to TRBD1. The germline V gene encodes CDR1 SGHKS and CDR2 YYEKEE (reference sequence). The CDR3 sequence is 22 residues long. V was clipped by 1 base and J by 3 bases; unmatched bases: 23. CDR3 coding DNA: TGTGCCAGCAGCTTGCTTTCAACTCCGGTCCCGGGACAGGGTTGGTACTACAATGAGCAGTTCTTC. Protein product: CASSLLSTPVPGQGWYYNEQFF.

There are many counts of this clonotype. DNA of the CDR3: TGCAGTGCTAGAGCCGTAGGCTACGAGCAGTACTTC. Translating gives CSARAVGYEQYF. The V call is TRBV20-1, the J call TRBJ2-7; D call uncertain. The CDR3 runs 12 residues. Germline V gives CDR1 DFQATT, CDR2 SNEGSKA (reference sequence). V was clipped by 1 base and J by 3 bases, with 7 bases between them.

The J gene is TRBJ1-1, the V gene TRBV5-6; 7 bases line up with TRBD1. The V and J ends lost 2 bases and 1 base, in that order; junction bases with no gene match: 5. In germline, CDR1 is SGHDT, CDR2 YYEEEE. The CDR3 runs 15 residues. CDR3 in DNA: TGTGCCAGCAGCTTTTTGGACAGGTCGAACACTGAAGCTTTCTTT. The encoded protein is CASSFLDRSNTEAFF.

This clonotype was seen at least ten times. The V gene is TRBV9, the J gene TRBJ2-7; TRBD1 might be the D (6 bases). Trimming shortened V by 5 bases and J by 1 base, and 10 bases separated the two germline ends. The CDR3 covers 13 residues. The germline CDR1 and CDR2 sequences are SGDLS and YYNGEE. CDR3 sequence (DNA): TGTGCCAGCAGTCAGGGGCTTTCCTACGAGCAGTACTTC. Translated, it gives CASSQGLSYEQYF.

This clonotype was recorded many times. The CDR3 reads CASSARDRGFYEQYF. The CDR3, as DNA: TGCGCCAGCAGCGCCCGGGACAGGGGCTTCTACGAGCAGTACTTC. J is TRBJ2-7 and V is TRBV5-1; 10 bases match TRBD1. CDR1 and CDR2 from the germline V gene are SGHRS and YFSETQ. The CDR3 has 15 amino acids. Germline trimming cut 4 bases from V and 3 bases from J; bases unmatched to any gene: 7.

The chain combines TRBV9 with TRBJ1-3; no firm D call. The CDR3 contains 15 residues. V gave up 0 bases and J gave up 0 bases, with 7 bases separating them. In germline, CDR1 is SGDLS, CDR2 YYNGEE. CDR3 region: CASSVGGSSGNTIYF. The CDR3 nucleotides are TGTGCCAGCAGCGTAGGTGGTAGCTCTGGAAACACCATATATTTT.

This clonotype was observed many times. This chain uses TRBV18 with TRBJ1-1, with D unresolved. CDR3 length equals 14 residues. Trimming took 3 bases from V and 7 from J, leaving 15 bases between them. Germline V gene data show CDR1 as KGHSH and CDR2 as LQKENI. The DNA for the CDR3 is TGTGCCAGCTCACCCGACCGACTTGTAGGTGAAGCTTTCTTT. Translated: CASSPDRLVGEAFF. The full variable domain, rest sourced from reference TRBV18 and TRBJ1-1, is NAGVMQNPRHLVRRRGQEARLRCSPMKGHSHVYWYRQLPEEGLKFMVYLQKENIIDESGMPKERFSAEFPKEGPSILRIQQVVRGDSAAYFCASSPDRLVGEAFFGQGTRLTVV.